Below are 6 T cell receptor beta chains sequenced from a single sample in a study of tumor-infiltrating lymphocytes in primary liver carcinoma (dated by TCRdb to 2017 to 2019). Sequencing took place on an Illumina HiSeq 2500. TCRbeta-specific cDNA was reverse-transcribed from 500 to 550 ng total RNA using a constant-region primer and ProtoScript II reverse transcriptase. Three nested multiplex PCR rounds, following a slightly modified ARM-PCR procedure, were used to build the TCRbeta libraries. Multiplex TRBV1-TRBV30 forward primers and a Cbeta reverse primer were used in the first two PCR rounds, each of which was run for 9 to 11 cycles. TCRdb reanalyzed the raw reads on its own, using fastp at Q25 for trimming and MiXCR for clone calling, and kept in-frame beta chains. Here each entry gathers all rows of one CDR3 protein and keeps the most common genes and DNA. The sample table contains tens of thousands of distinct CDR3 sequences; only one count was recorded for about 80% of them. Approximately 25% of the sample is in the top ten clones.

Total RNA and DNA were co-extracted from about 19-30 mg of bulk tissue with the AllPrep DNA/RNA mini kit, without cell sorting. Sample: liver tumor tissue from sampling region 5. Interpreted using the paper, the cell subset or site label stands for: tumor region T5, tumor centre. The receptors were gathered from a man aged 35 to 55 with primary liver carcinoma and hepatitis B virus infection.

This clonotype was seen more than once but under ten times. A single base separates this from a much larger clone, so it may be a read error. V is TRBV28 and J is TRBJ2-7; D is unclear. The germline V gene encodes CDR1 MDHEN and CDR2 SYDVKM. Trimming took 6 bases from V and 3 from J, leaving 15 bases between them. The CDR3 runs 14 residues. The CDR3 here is CASSRAGQNYEQYF. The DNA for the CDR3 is TGTGCCAGCAGCCGAGCCGGGCAGAACTACGAGCAGTACTTC.

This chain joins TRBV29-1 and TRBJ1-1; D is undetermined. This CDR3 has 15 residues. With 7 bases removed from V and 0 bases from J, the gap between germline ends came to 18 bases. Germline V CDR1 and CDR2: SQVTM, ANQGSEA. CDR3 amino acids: CSASGEWAMNTEAFF. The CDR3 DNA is TGCAGCGCATCGGGTGAGTGGGCTATGAACACTGAAGCTTTCTTT.

CDR3 loop: CASSHDNSPLHF. In nucleotides, the CDR3 is TGTGCCAGCAGCCACGATAATTCACCCCTCCACTTT. V usage is TRBV5-4 and J usage is TRBJ1-6; D gene unclear. The CDR3 is 12 residues long. V lost 4 bases and J lost 5, with 4 bases in between. Germline V gives CDR1 SGHNT, CDR2 YYREEE (reference sequence).

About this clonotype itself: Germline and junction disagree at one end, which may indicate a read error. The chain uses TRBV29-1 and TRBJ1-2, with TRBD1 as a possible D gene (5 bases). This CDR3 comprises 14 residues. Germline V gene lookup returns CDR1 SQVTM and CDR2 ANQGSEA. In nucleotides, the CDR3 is TGCAGGGTTGAAGAGGGCCACAGGTCATACGGCTACACCTTC. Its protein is CRVEEGHRSYGYTF.

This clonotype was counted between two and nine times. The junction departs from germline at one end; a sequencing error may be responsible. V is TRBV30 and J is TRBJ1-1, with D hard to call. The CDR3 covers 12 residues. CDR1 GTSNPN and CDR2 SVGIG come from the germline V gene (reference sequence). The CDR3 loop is CTWSVRSTEAFF. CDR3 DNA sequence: TGTACCTGGAGTGTACGGAGCACTGAAGCTTTCTTT.

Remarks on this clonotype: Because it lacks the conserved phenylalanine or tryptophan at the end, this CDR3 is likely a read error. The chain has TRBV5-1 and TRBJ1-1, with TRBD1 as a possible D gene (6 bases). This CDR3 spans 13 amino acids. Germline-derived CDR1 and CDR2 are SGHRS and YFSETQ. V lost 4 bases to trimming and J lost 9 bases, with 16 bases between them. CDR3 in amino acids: CASSPQGPGKAFL. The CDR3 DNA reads TGCGCCAGCAGCCCGCAGGGGCCTGGGAAAGCTTTCTTA.